This TCR beta chain was profiled in a study of human T cells and chemical hapten exposure. Looking at the study overall: Each patch test put 0.01% DPC on the upper back, and results were read at 6 days.

CDR3 length: 14 residues. CDR1 is SGHVS and CDR2 is FQNEAQ in the germline V gene. V shed 3 bases and J shed 4 bases, with 9 bases lying between them. Time point noted: patch test 3, about 24 weeks after DPC sensitization. Specified treatment: therapeutic diphenylcyclopropenone sensitization with weekly scalp DPC. Researchers sampled blood before each patch test went on. For the library, individual cDNA molecules each received unique molecular identifiers. TCRdb re-analysed the RACE reads in MiXCR, keeping a single row per CDR3 protein. The sample lists tens of thousands of distinct CDR3 sequences; about a tenth were seen once.

Material: whole blood, obtained in connection with sensitization to the hapten diphenylcyclopropenone (DPC). The rearrangement uses TRBV7-8 and TRBJ2-2, with a possible D match to TRBD2 (5 bases). This sequence was found in a young woman with alopecia areata. Some clones in this sample may be carry-over from other donors' samples. The CDR3 loop is CASSFLAVTGELFF. CDR3 DNA sequence: TGTGCCAGCAGCTTCCTAGCAGTCACCGGGGAGCTGTTTTTT.